The rows below give T cell receptor beta chains drawn from one sample of a study of cytomegalovirus exposure and HLA in healthy donors. TCRdb's table, derived via immunoSEQ multiplex PCR, lists solely in-frame clones and lacks some. The profile covers about 250,000 clones, with roughly 89% appearing a single time and 2.6% taken by the ten largest. The sequenced sample was PBMCs. These receptors came from a man younger than 35 in good health and CMV-seronegative. The conserved cysteine and the conserved F or W are not part of the CDR3 here. Fields, in order: D gene, J gene, V gene, CDR3 protein. The D gene is left open where the match is weak.

>TRBD2|TRBJ2-2|TRBV9
ASSVSPTSGSGELF
>TRBD2|TRBJ2-5|TRBV5-4
ASSLTPRGGGETQY
>TRBD1|TRBJ2-5|TRBV6-5
ASSRPGQGQETQY
>TRBD2|TRBJ2-3|TRBV10-2
ASSDVAGASTDTQY
>.|TRBJ2-1|TRBV12-5
ASGLDITGNEQF
>.|TRBJ2-3|TRBV27
ASSLQGSDTQY
>.|TRBJ1-6|TRBV28
ASSLVQASLSYNSPLH
>TRBD1|TRBJ2-1|TRBV5-6
ASWFPGTGNNEQF
>TRBD1|TRBJ2-7|TRBV4-1
ASTSVRDRGSYEQY
>.|TRBJ2-7|TRBV2
ASSADRYEQY
>.|TRBJ1-5|TRBV19
ASSPDRIGQPQH
>.|TRBJ1-3|TRBV5-6
ASSLLPTGGNTIY
>TRBD1|TRBJ1-5|TRBV7-2
ASSRTGDDQPQH
>.|TRBJ2-7|TRBV7-9
ASSRTGNRYEQY
>.|TRBJ2-2|TRBV7-2
ASSLERNTGELF
>TRBD2|TRBJ2-3|TRBV19
ASSIGSGGTDTQY
>.|TRBJ2-5|TRBV5-5
ASSLEHKETQY
>TRBD2|TRBJ2-5|TRBV7-6
ASSTSTSDQETQY
>TRBD1|TRBJ2-5|TRBV14
ASSFHPGQGFIQETQY
>.|TRBJ2-7|TRBV27
ASSPTDYAYEQY
>TRBD1|TRBJ1-1|TRBV5-1
ASTTRQGANTEAF
>.|TRBJ1-1|TRBV11-2
ASSLTGWDTEAF
>.|TRBJ1-2|TRBV4-3
ASSLRGGREGNGYT
>.|TRBJ2-1|TRBV5-1
ASSFGNRENEQF
>.|TRBJ2-7|TRBV7-8
ASSFLIRTEGEQY
>.|TRBJ1-6|TRBV4-3
ASSQAPIRGNSPLH